This T cell receptor beta chain was recovered during a study of identical twins (dated by TCRdb to about 2016). Study-wide context: The study deep-sequenced TCR alpha and beta repertoires from monozygotic twins, unrelated adults of various ages and cord blood to test whether fetal clonotypes persist. To rule out contamination, replicate twin experiments were performed at different times with different library preparation protocols.

Library preparation employed 5' RACE. The data were produced on an Illumina HiSeq 2000. Template switching added a universal primer binding site, and the final cDNA carried a unique molecular identifier that allowed TCR cDNA molecules to be counted accurately. First-strand cDNA for TCR alpha and beta chains was synthesized from specific primers in the conserved constant-segment region. To control for contamination, every cDNA library was double barcoded, receiving both a SMART-Mk sample barcode and Illumina barcodes. TruSeq adapter sequences and Illumina sample barcodes were added in two successive PCR steps. The TCR alpha and beta cDNA libraries were sequenced on the Illumina HiSeq platform using custom primers. From the authors' description of their analysis: Raw reads were processed with MiGEC to extract unique molecular identifiers, and MiXCR was used to determine CDR3 positions. For each individual, recombination models were inferred using an EM algorithm with the repgenHMM and IGoR tools. The tcR package in R was used for shared clonotype analysis, with sharing normalized by the product of cloneset sizes. To study raw recombination free of thymic and clonal selection effects, out-of-frame nonproductive sequences were analyzed. The raw public data were reprocessed by TCRdb itself: fastp quality trimming at Q25, MiXCR clonotype calling, in-frame beta chains only. Merged by CDR3 protein, the rows form single entries marked with the most common genes and DNA. TCRdb assigned the V and J calls; the authors' analysis was not used. In all, the sample holds some 690,000 distinct CDR3 sequences, and over 20% of those were seen once. Jointly, the top ten make up approximately 4.3% of the sample.

This clonotype was detected a few times. Its antigen remains unidentified. Base qualities are not recorded, but no much larger clone differs from it by a single base. V and J are trimmed by 0 bases and 9 bases, and the gene matches miss 3 bases of the junction. The CDR3 contains 15 residues, cysteine and phenylalanine counted. Only the CDR3 DNA stays, 45 bases, in frame from base 1. Sequences SGDLS (CDR1) and YYNGEE (CDR2) are obtained from the germline V gene. Only healthy Caucasian donors were included. Three pairs of female monozygotic twins, all aged about 18 to 30 years, were included in the twin cohort. RNA for TCR libraries was isolated from peripheral blood mononuclear cells. Results and caveats for the whole study, not just this receptor: Invariant T cells such as MAIT and iNKT could partly confound zero-insertion analyses, although diverse VJ usage argued against such confounding for most clonotypes. In monozygotic twins, out-of-frame TCR alpha sharing was systematically underestimated by recombination models, although the models agreed with sharing between unrelated individuals. Excess twin sharing in beta out-of-frame sequences was weaker because fewer shared sequences lowered the signal-to-noise ratio. Because the same donors could not be followed over many years, the conclusions relied on cross-sectional statistical analysis. Abundant cord blood beta clonotypes had fewer insertions, young adult naive repertoires showed a similar but weaker trend, and memory repertoires showed no such trend. Compared with coincidental sharing between unrelated individuals, an excess of low generation-probability sequences was observed among out-of-frame TCR alpha sequences shared between twins.

This same sample was also part of a study on T cells expressing NK-cell markers. According to the second study: Three sorted T-cell subsets (CD3+CD56+NKG2C+, CD3+CD56+NKG2C- and CD3+CD56-NKG2C+) from several donors had their TCR beta-chain repertoires profiled. Of the eight sequenced donors, seven were found to be HCMV-seropositive and one was found to be HCMV-seronegative. To restrict sorting to alphabetaTCR-expressing T cells, an anti-gammadeltaTCR antibody was added in several experiments. In roughly 6 donors, the dominant CD3+CD56+NKG2C+ clonotypes were found to rank among the top 10 CD8+ clonotypes and to make up about 1.0-7.5% of CD8+ T cells. Those dominant clonotypes were again the most abundant among CD3+CD56-NKG2C+ cells in a handful of donors, at roughly 28.3-60.1%. It remained unclear whether the expanded NKG2C-expressing T cell clones were specific for HCMV antigens. The study sequenced eight donors, all healthy volunteers chosen at random: three men and five women. To determine HCMV serostatus, a commercial ELISA kit was used to detect HCMV-specific IgG in serum. For about six donors, bulk peripheral blood T-cell repertoires were also sequenced from unsorted PBMC. Reads were demultiplexed and grouped by UMI with MIGEC, and clonotypes were assembled and quantified with MiTCR. Only TCR cDNA sequences supported by at least two reads were kept to exclude erroneous sequences. The tcR package was used for downstream repertoire analysis, and clonotypes were matched between fractions using CDR3 nucleotide sequence together with V segment. VDJmatch was used to annotate antigen specificity against VDJdb, with one amino acid substitution in CDR3 permitted.

The TCR was taken from a young woman in good health. The rearranged segments are TRBV9 and TRBJ1-6; 10 middle bases align to TRBD1. The sequenced material came from PBMCs. The nucleotides are TGTGCCAGCAGCGTAGAGGGACAGGGGCTTTCACCCCTCCACTTT. It translates to CASSVEGQGLSPLHF.